Reported below is one T cell receptor beta chain. Antigen unknown. The identical CDR3 is also encoded by other nucleotide sequences in the sample. This record belongs to a study of Ad26.COV2.S vaccination and SARS-CoV-2 variants. This CDR3 contains 15 residues. Germline V gene data show CDR1 as KGHSH and CDR2 as LQKENI. V lost 3 bases and J lost 1; bases outside the gene matches: 2. Treatment given: over 15 received Ad26.COV2.S at low or high dose, single or two shots; 5 received placebo; per-sample allocation not given. Specimen acquisition occurred on day 63 following the initial vaccine or placebo injection. Some clones are missing from TCRdb's copy, which holds only in-frame ones; the method was immunoSEQ multiplex PCR. This table has about 680,000 clones, around 92% appearing once. General study points: Reports say spike-specific CD8+ and CD4+ T cell responses covered substantial breadth after vaccination.

The sample in question was peripheral blood, obtained in a trial of Ad26.COV2.S vaccine versus placebo. This chain joins TRBV18 and TRBJ2-2, with TRBD1 matching 7 bases. This TCR was recovered from a person between 18 and 59 years old who received the Ad26.COV2.S COVID-19 vaccine or a placebo. The CDR3 nucleotides read TGTGCCAGCTCACCCGGACAGGAGAACACCGGGGAGCTGTTTTTT. Its translation: CASSPGQENTGELFF. Complete variable domain (other parts from reference TRBV18 and TRBJ2-2): NAGVMQNPRHLVRRRGQEARLRCSPMKGHSHVYWYRQLPEEGLKFMVYLQKENIIDESGMPKERFSAEFPKEGPSILRIQQVVRGDSAAYFCASSPGQENTGELFFGEGSRLTVL.